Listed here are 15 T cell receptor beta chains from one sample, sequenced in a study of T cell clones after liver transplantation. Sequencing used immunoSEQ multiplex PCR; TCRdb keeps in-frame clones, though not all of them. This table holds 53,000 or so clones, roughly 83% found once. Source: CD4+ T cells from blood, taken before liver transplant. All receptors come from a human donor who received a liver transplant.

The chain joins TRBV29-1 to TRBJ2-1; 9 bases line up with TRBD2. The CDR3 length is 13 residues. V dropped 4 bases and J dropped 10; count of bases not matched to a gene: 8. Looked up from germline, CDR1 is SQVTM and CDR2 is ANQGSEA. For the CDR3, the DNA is TGCAGCGTTGTAACTGGCGGGAGGGGCGAGCAGTTCTTC. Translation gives CSVVTGGRGEQFF.

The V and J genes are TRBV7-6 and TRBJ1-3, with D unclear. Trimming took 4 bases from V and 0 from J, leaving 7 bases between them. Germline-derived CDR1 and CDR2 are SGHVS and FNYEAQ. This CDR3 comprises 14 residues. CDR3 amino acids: CASSSYSSGNTIYF. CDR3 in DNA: TGTGCCAGCAGCTCCTATAGCTCTGGAAACACCATATATTTT.

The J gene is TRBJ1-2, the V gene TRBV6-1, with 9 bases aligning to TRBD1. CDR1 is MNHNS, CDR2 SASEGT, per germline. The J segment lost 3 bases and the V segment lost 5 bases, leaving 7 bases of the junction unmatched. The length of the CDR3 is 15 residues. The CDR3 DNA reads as TGTGCCAGCAGTACGAGGGGGACAGGGCACTATGGCTACACCTTC. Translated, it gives CASSTRGTGHYGYTF.

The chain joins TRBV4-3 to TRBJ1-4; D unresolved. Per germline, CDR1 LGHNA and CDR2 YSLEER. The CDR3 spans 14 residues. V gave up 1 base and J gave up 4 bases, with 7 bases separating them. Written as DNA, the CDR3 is TGCGCCAGCAGCCAAGCACAGATTAATGAAAAACTGTTTTTT. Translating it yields CASSQAQINEKLFF.

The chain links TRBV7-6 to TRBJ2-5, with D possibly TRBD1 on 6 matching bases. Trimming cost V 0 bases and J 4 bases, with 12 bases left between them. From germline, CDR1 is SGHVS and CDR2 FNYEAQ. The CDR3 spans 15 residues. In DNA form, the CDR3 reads TGTGCCAGCAGCTTAGCGACGTCAGGGGCAGAGACCCAGTACTTC. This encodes CASSLATSGAETQYF.

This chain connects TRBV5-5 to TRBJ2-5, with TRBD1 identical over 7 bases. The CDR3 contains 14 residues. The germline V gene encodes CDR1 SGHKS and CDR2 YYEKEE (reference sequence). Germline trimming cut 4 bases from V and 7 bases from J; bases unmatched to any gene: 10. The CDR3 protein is CASSHGQARGTQYF. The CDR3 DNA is TGTGCCAGCAGCCACGGACAGGCGAGGGGGACCCAGTACTTC.

The CDR3 reads CASSRDPSTDTQYF. CDR3 nucleotide sequence: TGTGCCAGCAGCCGGGACCCGAGCACAGATACGCAGTATTTT. This chain uses TRBV7-2 with TRBJ2-3; the D call may be TRBD1 or TRBD2 (5 bases each). This CDR3 contains 14 residues. The V end was cut by 5 bases, the J end by 0 bases, with 9 bases between. Germline-derived CDR1 and CDR2 are SGHTA and FQGNSA.

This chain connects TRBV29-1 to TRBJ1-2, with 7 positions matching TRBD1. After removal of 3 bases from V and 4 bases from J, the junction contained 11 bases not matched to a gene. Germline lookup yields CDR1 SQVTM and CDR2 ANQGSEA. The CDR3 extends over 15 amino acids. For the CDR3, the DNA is TGCAGCGTTGACGCGACAGGGAGGGGTGGCTATGGCTACACCTTC. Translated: CSVDATGRGGYGYTF. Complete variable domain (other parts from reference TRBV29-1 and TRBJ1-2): SAVISQKPSRDICQRGTSLTIQCQVDSQVTMMFWYRQQPGQSLTLIATANQGSEATYESGFVIDKFPISRPNLTFSTLTVSNMSPEDSSIYLCSVDATGRGGYGYTFGSGTRLTVV.

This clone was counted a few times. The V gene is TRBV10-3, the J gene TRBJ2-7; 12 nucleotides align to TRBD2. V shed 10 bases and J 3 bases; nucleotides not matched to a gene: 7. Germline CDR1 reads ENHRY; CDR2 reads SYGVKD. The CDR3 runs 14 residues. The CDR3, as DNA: TGTGCCACGACTAGCGGGAGAGACCTCTACGAGCAGTACTTC. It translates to CATTSGRDLYEQYF.

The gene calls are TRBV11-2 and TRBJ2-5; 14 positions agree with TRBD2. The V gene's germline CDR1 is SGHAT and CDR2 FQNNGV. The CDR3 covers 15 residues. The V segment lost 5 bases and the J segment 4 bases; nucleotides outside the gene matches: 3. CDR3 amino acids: CASSGTSGSRETQYF. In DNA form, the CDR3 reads TGTGCCAGCAGCGGGACTAGCGGGAGCCGAGAGACCCAGTACTTC.

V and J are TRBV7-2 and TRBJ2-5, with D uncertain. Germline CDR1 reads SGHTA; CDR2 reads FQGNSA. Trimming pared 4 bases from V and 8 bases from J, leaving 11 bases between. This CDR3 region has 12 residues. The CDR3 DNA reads TGTGCCAGCAGCTCCGATAGTCCAACCCAGTACTTC. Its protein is CASSSDSPTQYF.

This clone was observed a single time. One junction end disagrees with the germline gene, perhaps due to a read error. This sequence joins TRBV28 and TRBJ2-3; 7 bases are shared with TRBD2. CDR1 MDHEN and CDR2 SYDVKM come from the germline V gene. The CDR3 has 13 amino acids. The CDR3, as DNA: TGTGCCAGCGGAGGGACTACCCGAGAGTGGCCGGATTTT. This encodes CASGGTTREWPDF.

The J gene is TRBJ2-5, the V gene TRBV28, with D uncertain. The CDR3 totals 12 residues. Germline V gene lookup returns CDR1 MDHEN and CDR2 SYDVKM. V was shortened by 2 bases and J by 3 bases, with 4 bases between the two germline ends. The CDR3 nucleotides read TGTGCCAGCAGTTTAATAGAAGAGACCCAGTACTTC. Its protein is CASSLIEETQYF.

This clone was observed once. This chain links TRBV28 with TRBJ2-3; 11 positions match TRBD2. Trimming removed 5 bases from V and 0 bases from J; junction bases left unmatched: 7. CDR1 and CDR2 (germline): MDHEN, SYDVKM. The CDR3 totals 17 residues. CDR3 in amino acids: CASSLAGGRGSTDTQYF. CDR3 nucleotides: TGTGCCAGCAGTCTAGCGGGAGGAAGGGGGAGCACAGATACGCAGTATTTT. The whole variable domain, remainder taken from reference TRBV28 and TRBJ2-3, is DVKVTQSSRYLVKRTGEKVFLECVQDMDHENMFWYRQDPGLGLRLIYFSYDVKMKEKGDIPEGYSVSREKKERFSLILESASTNQTSMYLCASSLAGGRGSTDTQYFGPGTRLTVL.

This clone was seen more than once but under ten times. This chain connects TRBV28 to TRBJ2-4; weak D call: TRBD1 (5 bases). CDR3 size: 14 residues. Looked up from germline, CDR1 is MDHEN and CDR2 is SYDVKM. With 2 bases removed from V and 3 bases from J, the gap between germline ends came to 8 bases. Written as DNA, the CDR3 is TGTGCCAGCAGTTTAGCACAGGACAAAAACATTCAGTACTTC. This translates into CASSLAQDKNIQYF.